These 6 T cell receptor beta chains came from one sample sequenced in a study of CD8 T cells in Susac syndrome. Reverse transcription of roughly 0.5 to 1 ug RNA was carried out with random hexamers. Each CDR3 protein gets one entry after TCRdb re-called the immunoSEQ multiplex PCR reads with MiXCR. The sample has roughly 88,000 distinct CDR3 sequences; approximately 96% are singletons. Sequenced material: CD8+ T cells from PBMCs. The receptors stem from a human donor with Susac syndrome.

The chain recombines TRBV28 with TRBJ1-4, with D hard to call. This CDR3 spans 16 amino acids. From germline, CDR1 is MDHEN and CDR2 SYDVKM. Trimming pared 2 bases from V and 0 bases from J, leaving 10 bases between. The CDR3 sequence: CASSLGPEPTNEKLFF. CDR3 sequence (DNA): TGTGCCAGCAGTTTAGGGCCCGAGCCAACTAATGAAAAACTGTTTTTT.

This rearrangement joins TRBV15 to TRBJ2-1; D remains unclear. Germline V gene data show CDR1 as LNHNV and CDR2 as YYDKDF (reference sequence). Trimming left V 7 bases short and J 2 bases short, with 9 bases between. The CDR3 is 13 amino acids. DNA for the CDR3: TGTGCCACCAAGAATTGCCCCTACAATGAGCAGTTCTTC. This sequence encodes CATKNCPYNEQFF.

The V and J genes are TRBV7-6 and TRBJ2-3, with a possible D match to TRBD1 (5 bases). The CDR3 contains 14 residues. V lost 1 base and J 5 bases, leaving 10 bases between the germline ends. Germline assignment: CDR1 SGHVS and CDR2 FNYEAQ. CDR3 sequence reads: CASSLDQGVDTQYF. CDR3 coding DNA: TGTGCCAGCAGCTTAGATCAAGGGGTAGATACGCAGTATTTT.

V is TRBV12-3 or TRBV12-4 and J is TRBJ1-1, with unresolved D. This CDR3 has 13 amino acids. V lost 0 bases, J lost 6 bases, and 8 bases lay in between. CDR3 loop: CASSLASQAEAFF. The CDR3 DNA sequence: TGTGCCAGCAGTTTAGCCTCGCAGGCTGAAGCTTTCTTT.

The J gene is TRBJ2-3, the V gene TRBV27, with D unresolved. Trimming pared 8 bases from V and 0 bases from J, leaving 15 bases between. Germline V gene lookup returns CDR1 MNHEY and CDR2 SMNVEV (reference sequence). The CDR3 length is 15 residues. The CDR3 loop is CASFSTGTSTDTQYF. For the CDR3, the DNA is TGTGCCAGCTTTTCAACTGGCACTAGCACAGATACGCAGTATTTT.

The V and J genes are TRBV6-2 or TRBV6-3 and TRBJ2-4; perhaps TRBD2 as D (5 bases). The germline V gene has CDR1 MNHEY and CDR2 SVGEGT. The V gene lost 10 bases and the J gene lost 0 bases, with 19 bases spanning the gap. The CDR3 is made up of 16 amino acids. The CDR3 reads CATLGYEGLAKNIQYF. CDR3 coding DNA: TGTGCCACACTGGGATATGAGGGCCTAGCCAAAAACATTCAGTACTTC.